This T cell receptor gamma chain originates from a study of gammadelta T cells in human blood. V shed 8 bases and J 8 bases; nucleotides not matched to a gene: 1. The CDR3 has 9 residues. TCRdb re-analyzed the RT-PCR reads via CATT. This sample has about 490 gamma-chain clones; roughly 3.2% occur once, and the top ten carry 25% to 35%. This clone is labeled as large. The J gene is TRGJ1 or TRGJ2, the V gene TRGV10. TRGV10 is recorded as an ORF, its role being uncertain. The specimen sequenced was non-Vgamma9Vdelta2 gamma-delta T cells from fetal blood. This TCR was sampled from a human fetus. The CDR3 DNA follows: TGTGCTGCGTGGGATAAGAAACTCTTT. Protein: CAAWDKKLF.